These 29 T cell receptor beta chains originate from one sample sequenced in a study of control samples from healthy donors and cancer patients. Here immunoSEQ multiplex PCR was the method, and the copy in TCRdb shows in-frame clones only, minus some. This repertoire shows 150,000 to 200,000 clones, 70% to 90% found once; its top ten account for approximately 4.9%. The sample comprised blood. All receptors derive from a woman in her thirties in good health.

This clone was recorded only once. CDR3 coding DNA: TGTGCCACCAGTGACGCCCGGGGAATTGAAGGGACCCAGTACTTC. Residues: CATSDARGIEGTQYF. The chain recombines TRBV24-1 with TRBJ2-5; the D gene is possibly TRBD2 (5 bases). The V end was cut by 4 bases, the J end by 7 bases, with 18 bases between. CDR1 KGHDR and CDR2 SFDVKD come from the germline V gene. The length of the CDR3 is 15 residues.

The chain recombines TRBV29-1 with TRBJ2-3; 7 bases are a match to TRBD1. V was clipped by 4 bases and J by 5 bases; unmatched bases: 15. CDR3 length: 16 amino acids. Germline CDR1 is SQVTM and CDR2 is ANQGSEA. The CDR3 region is CSVGGRGLHRGDTQYF. DNA of the CDR3: TGCAGCGTTGGGGGCAGGGGGTTACATCGTGGAGATACGCAGTATTTT.

This clone was recorded many times. This chain connects TRBV9 to TRBJ1-2; the D is unclear. V was cut by 4 bases and J by 1 base, with 5 bases left in between. The CDR3 runs 12 residues. Looked up from germline, CDR1 is SGDLS and CDR2 is YYNGEE. In DNA, the CDR3 is TGTGCCAGCAGCCGACGTAACTATGGCTACACCTTC. It is translated as CASSRRNYGYTF.

V and J are TRBV6-6 and TRBJ1-1, with a weak D call TRBD1 (5 bases). This CDR3 spans 12 amino acids. Deletions cut 7 bases from V and 6 bases from J, with 12 bases between. CDR1 is MNHNY, CDR2 SVGAGI, per germline (reference sequence). This chain's CDR3 is CASNLGDSEAFF. The CDR3 region has the DNA TGTGCCAGCAACCTCGGGGACTCTGAAGCTTTCTTT.

The chain employs TRBV5-4 and TRBJ1-2; tentatively, D is TRBD1 (5 bases). CDR1 SGHNT and CDR2 YYREEE come from the germline V gene (reference sequence). This CDR3 spans 14 amino acids. The V gene lost 4 bases and the J gene lost 4 bases, with 14 bases spanning the gap. The CDR3 region has the DNA TGTGCCAGCAGCATAGGGACGGCCCTCTATGGCTACACCTTC. As protein: CASSIGTALYGYTF.

This clone turned up a few times. V is TRBV24-1 and J is TRBJ2-1; D is possibly TRBD1 or TRBD2 (6 bases each). The germline CDR1 and CDR2 sequences are KGHDR and SFDVKD. The CDR3 sequence is 16 residues long. Trimming stripped 3 bases from V and 6 bases from J, with 17 bases between. DNA of the CDR3: TGTGCCACCAGTGATCCAACCATAGGGGGGAGCAATGAGCAGTTCTTC. Its protein product is CATSDPTIGGSNEQFF.

The CDR3 DNA is TGTGCCATCAGTGAGAGCGGGGGGGCCTCGGAGACCCAGTACTTC. It codes for CAISESGGASETQYF. This chain uses TRBV10-3 with TRBJ2-5; the match to TRBD2 covers 10 bases. After removal of 2 bases from V and 5 bases from J, the junction contained 5 bases not matched to a gene. This CDR3 comprises 15 residues. CDR1 and CDR2 from the germline V gene are ENHRY and SYGVKD.

This clone was detected a few times. The chain links TRBV7-9 to TRBJ2-7; D possibly corresponds to TRBD2 (6 bases). Trimming shortened V by 3 bases and J by 0 bases, and 9 bases separated the two germline ends. Germline assignment: CDR1 SEHNR and CDR2 FQNEAQ (reference sequence). The CDR3 has 14 amino acids. CDR3: CASSLEGSSYEQYF. The CDR3, as DNA: TGTGCCAGCAGCTTGGAGGGAAGCTCCTACGAGCAGTACTTC.

The V call is TRBV2, the J call TRBJ1-2; D gene unclear. Trimming left V 2 bases short and J 8 bases short, with 18 bases between. The germline V gene has CDR1 SNHLY and CDR2 FYNNEI. This CDR3 region has 15 residues. CDR3 nucleotide sequence: TGTGCCAGCAGTGAAATCCGGGATATGGCGATGGGCTACACCTTC. Protein sequence: CASSEIRDMAMGYTF.

The chain joins TRBV11-2 to TRBJ1-6, with D possibly matching TRBD1 (5 bases). This CDR3 contains 15 residues. Germline V gene data show CDR1 as SGHAT and CDR2 as FQNNGV. V lost 4 bases and J lost 9, with 16 bases in between. The CDR3 loop reads CASSSPGIESSPLHF. The CDR3 DNA is TGTGCCAGCAGCTCCCCAGGGATCGAGAGTTCACCCCTCCACTTT.

J is TRBJ2-6 and V is TRBV10-3, with D possibly TRBD2 on 6 matching bases. CDR1 is ENHRY, CDR2 SYGVKD, per germline. V lost 0 bases and J lost 1, with 7 bases in between. The CDR3 is 16 residues long. The CDR3 coding sequence is TGTGCCATCAGTGAGTCGGGGGGATCTGGGGCCAACGTCCTGACTTTC. Encoded protein: CAISESGGSGANVLTF.

This clone was picked up a small number of times. The gene calls are TRBV5-1 and TRBJ2-5, with 9 bases identical to TRBD1. CDR1 is SGHRS, CDR2 YFSETQ, per germline. J gave up 3 bases and V 5 bases, and 5 bases lay outside the gene matches. The CDR3 loop spans 14 amino acids. The CDR3, as DNA: TGCGCCAGCAGACCCGGGACAGGGAAAGAGACCCAGTACTTC. Translation: CASRPGTGKETQYF. The entire variable domain, with the rest obtained from reference TRBV5-1 and TRBJ2-5, is as follows: KAGVTQTPRYLIKTRGQQVTLSCSPISGHRSVSWYQQTPGQGLQFLFEYFSETQRNKGNFPGRFSGRQFSNSRSEMNVSTLELGDSALYLCASRPGTGKETQYFGPGTRLLVL.

Only one count was recorded for this clone. V is TRBV6-6 and J is TRBJ1-5, with D uncertain. This CDR3 has 12 residues. Germline V gene sequence: CDR1 MNHNY, CDR2 SVGAGI (reference sequence). V lost 6 bases and J 0 bases, leaving 3 bases between the germline ends. CDR3 nucleotides: TGTGCCAGCAGCCTTAGCAATCAGCCCCAGCATTTT. This codes for CASSLSNQPQHF.

This clone has just one count. The rearrangement links TRBV9 to TRBJ1-1; TRBD1 is a possible D gene (5 bases). This CDR3 region has 14 residues. Trimming took off 5 bases at V and 0 bases at J, with 11 bases between the two ends. Germline values: CDR1 SGDLS, CDR2 YYNGEE. The CDR3 reads CASSSTVLNTEAFF. Written as DNA, the CDR3 is TGTGCCAGCAGTTCGACAGTACTGAACACTGAAGCTTTCTTT. The whole variable domain, remainder taken from reference TRBV9 and TRBJ1-1, is DSGVTQTPKHLITATGQRVTLRCSPRSGDLSVYWYQQSLDQGLQFLIQYYNGEERAKGNILERFSAQQFPDLHSELNLSSLELGDSALYFCASSSTVLNTEAFFGQGTRLTVV.

The chain has TRBV18 and TRBJ1-3; 8 nucleotides match TRBD1. Germline V gene data show CDR1 as KGHSH and CDR2 as LQKENI. V was pared by 3 bases and J by 3 bases, with 7 bases of the junction left unmatched. This CDR3 has 16 amino acids. The CDR3 sequence: CASSPNPGTGGNTIYF. The CDR3 bases are TGTGCCAGCTCACCTAATCCCGGGACAGGTGGAAACACCATATATTTT.

The V call is TRBV7-9, the J call TRBJ1-2; TRBD1 matches at 7 bases. The CDR3 sequence is 14 residues long. The junction had 5 bases not matched to a gene; V was cut back by 3 bases and J by 4 bases. From germline, CDR1 is SEHNR and CDR2 FQNEAQ (reference sequence). The CDR3 DNA reads TGTGCCAGCAGCTTTACAGGGGCGGGCTATGGCTACACCTTC. This codes for CASSFTGAGYGYTF. Looking up the rest from reference TRBV7-9 and TRBJ1-2 gives the full variable domain: DTGVSQNPRHKITKRGQNVTFRCDPISEHNRLYWYRQTLGQGPEFLTYFQNEAQLEKSRLLSDRFSAERPKGSFSTLEIQRTEQGDSAMYLCASSFTGAGYGYTFGSGTRLTVV.

The DNA for the CDR3 is TGTGCCAGCAGCTCCCCGGGGGACGGCTACACCTTC. It codes for CASSSPGDGYTF. This chain connects TRBV5-4 to TRBJ1-2; D perhaps matches TRBD1 (5 bases). V dropped 3 bases and J dropped 8 bases, with 11 bases sitting between them. Germline lookup yields CDR1 SGHNT and CDR2 YYREEE (reference sequence). The CDR3 consists of 12 residues.

The genes are TRBV7-8 and TRBJ1-5; D might be TRBD1 (5 bases). The length of the CDR3 is 17 residues. Germline lookup yields CDR1 SGHVS and CDR2 FQNEAQ. V lost 2 bases and J 5 bases, leaving 19 bases between the germline ends. DNA of the CDR3: TGTGCCAGCAGCTTAAACCCCAGGGAGAGACCTGATCAGCCCCAGCATTTT. Translating gives CASSLNPRERPDQPQHF.

This clone was recorded at least ten times. This chain uses TRBV7-9 with TRBJ2-1, with 12 bases matching TRBD1. This CDR3 contains 15 residues. V lost 8 bases to trimming and J lost 9 bases; unmatched junction nucleotides: 11. CDR1 SEHNR and CDR2 FQNEAQ come from the germline V gene (reference sequence). The CDR3 DNA follows: TGTGCCAGCGCCCAAGGGGACAGGGGGCTAATTGAGCAGTTCTTC. Its protein is CASAQGDRGLIEQFF.

The CDR3 DNA is TGCGCCAGTGGGGGTTACACTGAAGCTTTCTTT. Its protein product is CASGGYTEAFF. The V gene is TRBV4-1, the J gene TRBJ1-1; maybe TRBD1 (5 bases). The V gene lost 9 bases and the J gene lost 3 bases, with 8 bases spanning the gap. The length of the CDR3 is 11 residues. Germline V gene lookup returns CDR1 MGHRA and CDR2 YSYEKL.

The chain has TRBV6-1 and TRBJ2-7; D uncertain. Germline V gene data show CDR1 as MNHNS and CDR2 as SASEGT. Trimming left V 0 bases short and J 4 bases short, with 10 bases between. The CDR3 has 14 amino acids. This CDR3 reads CASSEAPTRYEQYV. The CDR3, as DNA: TGTGCCAGCAGTGAAGCGCCTACCCGATACGAGCAGTACGTC.

The chain links TRBV7-9 to TRBJ2-7; D could derive from TRBD1 or TRBD2 (5 bases each). CDR1 SEHNR and CDR2 FQNEAQ come from the germline V gene (reference sequence). The CDR3 is made up of 14 amino acids. Trimming shortened V by 5 bases and J by 2 bases, and 13 bases separated the two germline ends. CDR3 DNA: TGTGCCAGCAGCCCCAGGGACGGTACCTACGAGCAGTACTTC. This gives the protein CASSPRDGTYEQYF. The full variable domain, its missing parts supplied by reference TRBV7-9 and TRBJ2-7, is DTGVSQNPRHKITKRGQNVTFRCDPISEHNRLYWYRQTLGQGPEFLTYFQNEAQLEKSRLLSDRFSAERPKGSFSTLEIQRTEQGDSAMYLCASSPRDGTYEQYFGPGTRLTVT.

V usage is TRBV11-2 and J usage is TRBJ2-1, with D possibly matching TRBD2 (5 bases). CDR1 is SGHAT and CDR2 is FQNNGV in the germline V gene. The CDR3 contains 14 residues. The V gene lost 1 base and the J gene lost 2 bases, with 6 bases spanning the gap. CDR3 nucleotides: TGTGCCAGCAGCTTAGGAGGGACCTACAATGAGCAGTTCTTC. This encodes CASSLGGTYNEQFF.

This chain joins TRBV11-2 and TRBJ2-1; 8 bases agree with TRBD2. With V trimmed by 3 bases and J by 7 bases, 5 bases remained unmatched. The CDR3 is 14 residues long. Germline V CDR1 and CDR2: SGHAT, FQNNGV. The CDR3 sequence: CASSFLRGGNEQFF. In DNA, the CDR3 is TGTGCCAGCAGCTTCCTTCGCGGGGGGAATGAGCAGTTCTTC.

V and J are TRBV7-6 and TRBJ2-1; 10 positions agree with TRBD2. The CDR3 is made up of 17 amino acids. The V segment lost 1 base and the J segment 8 bases; nucleotides outside the gene matches: 11. From germline, CDR1 is SGHVS and CDR2 FNYEAQ. In nucleotides, the CDR3 is TGTGCCAGCAGCTTAGTACCTAGCGGGAGTCCTTCCCATGAGCAGTTCTTC. Translating it yields CASSLVPSGSPSHEQFF.

This clone came up once. V usage is TRBV2 and J usage is TRBJ1-2, with TRBD1 as a possible D gene (6 bases). This CDR3 is 13 amino acids long. Germline lookup yields CDR1 SNHLY and CDR2 FYNNEI. With 2 bases removed from V and 10 bases from J, the gap between germline ends came to 14 bases. CDR3 coding DNA: TGTGCCAGCAGTGAACTTAAGGACAGCCACTACACCTTC. Amino acids: CASSELKDSHYTF.

The sample holds one count of this clone. The chain combines TRBV2 with TRBJ1-1, with no clear D. CDR3 length: 17 amino acids. V lost 6 bases and J lost 0, with 20 bases in between. Per germline, CDR1 SNHLY and CDR2 FYNNEI. CDR3 in DNA: TGTGCCAGCAGCCTGGGGAGTGGCATGGCAATGAACACTGAAGCTTTCTTT. Residues: CASSLGSGMAMNTEAFF.

The chain is built from TRBV6-5 and TRBJ1-1; tentative D call: TRBD1 (5 bases). The CDR3 loop spans 13 amino acids. Trimming removed 6 bases at V and 2 bases at J, with 10 bases between. Germline values: CDR1 MNHEY, CDR2 SVGAGI. The CDR3 nucleotides are TGTGCCAGCAGCATCGACAGAAACACTGAAGCTTTCTTT. As protein: CASSIDRNTEAFF.

The chain is built from TRBV6-5 and TRBJ2-3; the match to TRBD2 covers 11 bases. Germline CDR1 and CDR2: MNHEY and SVGAGI. The ends lost 5 bases at V and 3 bases at J; junction bases unmatched: 4. This CDR3 has 15 residues. DNA for the CDR3: TGTGCCAGCAGTCCTCTAGCGGGAGGTACAGATACGCAGTATTTT. Translating it yields CASSPLAGGTDTQYF.